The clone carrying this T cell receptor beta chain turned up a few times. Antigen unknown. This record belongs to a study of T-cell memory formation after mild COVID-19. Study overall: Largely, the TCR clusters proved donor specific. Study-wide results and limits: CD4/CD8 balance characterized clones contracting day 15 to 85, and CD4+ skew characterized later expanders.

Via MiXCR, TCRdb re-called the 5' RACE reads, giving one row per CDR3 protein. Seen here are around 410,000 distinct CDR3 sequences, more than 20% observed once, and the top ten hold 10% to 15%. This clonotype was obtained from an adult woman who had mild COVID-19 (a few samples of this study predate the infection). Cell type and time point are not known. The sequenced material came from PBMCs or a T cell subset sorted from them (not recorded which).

This CDR3 reads CATSDPGQGSYEQYF. CDR3 DNA sequence: TGTGCCACCAGTGATCCGGGACAGGGTTCCTACGAGCAGTACTTC. The chain is built from TRBV24-1 and TRBJ2-7; 9 bases line up with TRBD1. Germline-derived CDR1 and CDR2 are KGHDR and SFDVKD. CDR3 length: 15 residues. J lost 1 base, V lost 3 bases, and 3 bases had no gene match.